Listed below are T cell receptor beta chains from one sample, sequenced in a study of graft-versus-host responses after intestinal transplantation. The table came from immunoSEQ multiplex PCR; TCRdb's copy has only in-frame clones and leaves some out. The sample comprises approximately 90,000 clones, 88% of which are singletons, and around 0.3% rests with the top ten. The antigens for these receptors are not known. Sequencing used unstimulated CD4+ T cells sorted from spleen or lymph node cells, obtained before transplant. The receptors stem from a human donor who was the organ donor for an intestinal transplant. The CDR3 runs from the conserved cysteine through the conserved F or W. Each record gives: clone size, J gene, D gene, V gene, CDR3 DNA, CDR3 protein. D genes are given only for firm matches. Clone size is shown for a subset of rows, as once, few, many or a class of expanded clone.

few,TRBJ2-7,NA,TRBV6-5,TGTGCCAGCAGTCGCCGGGACATTGCCTACGAGCAGTACTTC,CASSRRDIAYEQYF
NA,TRBJ2-1,NA,TRBV9,TGTGCCAGCAGCGCGACGGGCCCCTCGGGGAGGAATGAGCAGTTCTTC,CASSATGPSGRNEQFF
NA,TRBJ2-2,NA,TRBV2,TGTGCCAGCAGTGAAGCGCTTCGGACATACACCGGGGAGCTGTTTTTT,CASSEALRTYTGELFF
NA,TRBJ1-5,NA,TRBV4-2,TGTGCCAGCAGCCAAGGAACGGGGGGTCAGCCCCAGCATTTT,CASSQGTGGQPQHF
NA,TRBJ1-1,TRBD1,TRBV6-1,TGTGCCAGCACCCGGACAGGGAACGAAGCTTTCTTT,CASTRTGNEAFF
once,TRBJ2-7,TRBD1,TRBV28,TGTGCCAGCGGTACAGGGGGCAACGAGCAGTACTTC,CASGTGGNEQYF
NA,TRBJ2-2,TRBD1,TRBV9,TGTGCCAGCATCCGACAGGGTGCCCCCGGGGAGCTGTTTTTT,CASIRQGAPGELFF
NA,TRBJ2-1,TRBD2,TRBV7-2,TGTGCCAGCAGCCCCACTGTCCGGACTAGCGGGTTCTTC,CASSPTVRTSGFF
NA,TRBJ2-1,NA,TRBV6-1,TGTGCCAGCAAGAGGGTAATACTCGAGGGCGGTGAGCAGTTCTTC,CASKRVILEGGEQFF
NA,TRBJ1-2,NA,TRBV19,TGTGCCAGTAGACACTGGACAGCGTTTAACTATGGCTACACCTTC,CASRHWTAFNYGYTF
NA,TRBJ1-2,NA,TRBV7-9,TGTGCCAGCAGCCCAGACAGGAAATGGGGCTACACCTTC,CASSPDRKWGYTF
NA,TRBJ2-7,TRBD2,TRBV23-1,TGCGCCAGCAGTCAATCAGGGACTAGCGGGGCCTACGAGCAGTACTTC,CASSQSGTSGAYEQYF
NA,TRBJ2-1,NA,TRBV7-3,TGTGCCAGCAGCTTAAGACAGGGAGGCAATGAGCAGTTCTTC,CASSLRQGGNEQFF
NA,TRBJ2-3,TRBD1,TRBV5-1,TGCGCCAGCAGCTTGATCCAGGGGGGCACAGATACGCAGTATTTT,CASSLIQGGTDTQYF
NA,TRBJ2-1,NA,TRBV7-2,TGTGCCAGCAGCTTTGTGTACTCCTCCTACAATGAGCGGTTCTTC,CASSFVYSSYNERFF
once,TRBJ1-6,NA,TRBV7-9,TGTGCCAGCAGGCCGACAGCCTCCAATAATTCACCCCTCCACTTT,CASRPTASNNSPLHF
NA,TRBJ2-7,TRBD1,TRBV5-4,TGTGCCAGCAGCTTGAGGGACAGGGTAGGCGAGCAGTACTTC,CASSLRDRVGEQYF
NA,TRBJ1-4,NA,TRBV27,TGTGCCAGCAGTTTACGCGGGGTGTTACGGGAAAAACTGTTTTTT,CASSLRGVLREKLFF
NA,TRBJ1-6,NA,TRBV6-4,TGTGCCAGCAGTTACGCTCCCTCGAGCTCCTATAATTCACCCCTCCACTTT,CASSYAPSSSYNSPLHF
NA,TRBJ1-6,NA,TRBV7-5,TGTGCCAGAAGCCGTCCCCAGGACTATAATTCACCCCTCCACTTT,CARSRPQDYNSPLHF
NA,TRBJ2-7,TRBD2,TRBV7-8,TGTGCCAGCAGTCGTCTCCCTGGACTAGCATCCGAGCAGTACTTC,CASSRLPGLASEQYF
NA,TRBJ2-1,TRBD2,TRBV11-2,TGTGCCAGCAGCCCCCCTTTGGTAGCGGGGGGATACAATGAGCAGTTCTTC,CASSPPLVAGGYNEQFF
NA,TRBJ1-5,NA,TRBV19,TGTGCCAGTAGTATTAGAGGAAATCAGCCCCAGCATTTT,CASSIRGNQPQHF
NA,TRBJ2-2,TRBD2,TRBV11-2,TGTGCCAGCAGCCTGACTCTAGCGGGAGGGCCGATTGGGGAGCTGTTTTTT,CASSLTLAGGPIGELFF
NA,TRBJ1-2,TRBD1,TRBV4-1,TGCGCCAGCAGCCAAGTGGGACAGCTCTATGGCTACACCTTC,CASSQVGQLYGYTF
NA,TRBJ2-3,NA,TRBV7-2,TGTGCCAGCAGCTTAGGCGGGTCCTTAGCTACAGATACGCAGTATTTT,CASSLGGSLATDTQYF
NA,TRBJ2-7,NA,TRBV4-2,TGTGCCAGCAGCCAAGCATACCCTAGGGGAAACTACGAGCAGTACTTC,CASSQAYPRGNYEQYF
NA,TRBJ2-2,TRBD2,TRBV10-3,TGTGCCATCAAGCGGGAGTCGAACACCGGGGAGCTGTTTTTT,CAIKRESNTGELFF
NA,TRBJ1-1,NA,TRBV6-1,TGTGCCAGCAGGCGCGGGGTTTATTCGAACACTGAAGCTTTCTTT,CASRRGVYSNTEAFF
NA,TRBJ2-2,TRBD1,TRBV7-9,TGTGCCAGCACCCAGGAACAGGGGTACACCGGGGAGCTGTTTTTT,CASTQEQGYTGELFF
NA,TRBJ1-4,TRBD1,TRBV6-1,TGTGCCACCCACGACAGGGGAGCAACTAATGAAAAACTGTTTTTT,CATHDRGATNEKLFF
once,TRBJ2-1,TRBD2,TRBV4-2,TGTGCCAGCAGCCAAGAGGGGAAACTAGCGGGGGTGGTCAATGAGCAGTTCTTC,CASSQEGKLAGVVNEQFF
NA,TRBJ1-1,NA,TRBV15,TGTGCCACCAGCAGAGGGGGGAGGTCGAACACTGAAGCTTTCTTT,CATSRGGRSNTEAFF
NA,TRBJ1-2,TRBD1,TRBV27,TGTGCCAGCAGCCGAGGGACAGCCTATGGCTACACCTTC,CASSRGTAYGYTF
few,TRBJ1-2,NA,TRBV6-5,TGTGCCAGCAGACGCAACAGGGTACCCAACTATGGCTACACCTTC,CASRRNRVPNYGYTF
NA,TRBJ1-5,NA,TRBV30,TGTGCCTGGAGTGGATTCCGGAAAGGGGGTCCGCATTTT,CAWSGFRKGGPHF
NA,TRBJ1-4,NA,TRBV2,TGTGCCAGCAGTGAAGGACCCCCAGGGGAAAAACTGTTTTTT,CASSEGPPGEKLFF
NA,TRBJ2-1,NA,TRBV2,TGTGCCAGCAGCGAAGCCGGCAATGAGCAGTTCTTC,CASSEAGNEQFF
NA,TRBJ2-7,TRBD1,TRBV2,TGTGCCAGCAGCCAAGTCCCGGGACAGACCTACGAGCAGTACTTC,CASSQVPGQTYEQYF
once,TRBJ1-2,NA,TRBV27,TGTGCCAGCAGTTTATCGCAGGGAGCGGGTGGCTACACCTTC,CASSLSQGAGGYTF
NA,TRBJ1-1,TRBD1,TRBV6-5,TGTGCCAGCAGTTACCGACAGGGGGCTTCTGAAGCTTTCTTT,CASSYRQGASEAFF
NA,TRBJ2-5,NA,TRBV18,TGTGCCAGCTCACTATCGGGGTCAGGAGTTCAAGAGACCCAGTACTTC,CASSLSGSGVQETQYF
NA,TRBJ2-1,NA,TRBV7-8,TGTGCCAGCAGGCCTCGGTGGGAGAATGAGCAGTTCTTC,CASRPRWENEQFF
NA,TRBJ2-3,NA,TRBV28,TGTGCCACCGCCAGGGAATCTCGCACAGATACGCAGTATTTT,CATARESRTDTQYF